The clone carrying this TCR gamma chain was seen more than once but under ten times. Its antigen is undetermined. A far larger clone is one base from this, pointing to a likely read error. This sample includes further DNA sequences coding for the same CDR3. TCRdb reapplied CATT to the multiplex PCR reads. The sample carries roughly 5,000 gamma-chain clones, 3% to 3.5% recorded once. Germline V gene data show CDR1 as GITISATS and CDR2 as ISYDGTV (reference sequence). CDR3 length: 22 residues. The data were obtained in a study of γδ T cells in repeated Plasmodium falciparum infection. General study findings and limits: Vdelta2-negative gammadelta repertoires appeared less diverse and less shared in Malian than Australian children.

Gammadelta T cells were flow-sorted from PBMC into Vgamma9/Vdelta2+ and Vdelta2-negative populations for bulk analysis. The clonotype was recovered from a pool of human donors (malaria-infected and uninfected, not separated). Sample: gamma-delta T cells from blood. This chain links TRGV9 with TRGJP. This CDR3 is CALWGSKGSRWSQELGKKIKVF. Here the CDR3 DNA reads TGTGCCTTGTGGGGGAGTAAAGGGTCCCGCTGGTCTCAAGAGTTGGGCAAAAAAATCAAGGTGTTT.